Listed here are 14 T cell receptor beta chains from one sample, sequenced in a study of response to subunit inactivated influenza vaccine. TCRdb independently ran MiXCR on the RT-PCR reads; one entry per CDR3 protein. This sample yields over 400,000 distinct CDR3 sequences, of which approximately 11% are seen a single time; 9.5% to 15% belongs to the top ten. The starting material was PBMCs from blood, obtained roughly 47 days after vaccination. The source of these receptors is a man aged 45-60 years who received an inactivated influenza vaccine.

The J gene is TRBJ2-3, the V gene TRBV5-1, with 7 positions matching TRBD1. Germline V gene data show CDR1 as SGHRS and CDR2 as YFSETQ. The CDR3 length is 15 residues. V was clipped by 1 base and J by 6 bases; unmatched bases: 8. The DNA for the CDR3 is TGCGCCAGCAGCTTGTGGGGACAGCCCGGGGATACGCAGTATTTT. Amino acids: CASSLWGQPGDTQYF.

This clonotype turned up a few times. The chain links TRBV7-9 to TRBJ2-4, with 7 nucleotides matching TRBD1. The CDR3 sequence is 16 residues long. The germline gives CDR1 SEHNR, CDR2 FQNEAQ (reference sequence). Trimming at V came to 5 bases and at J to 5 bases, leaving 12 bases not matched to a gene. CDR3 DNA: TGTGCCAGCAGCCGGAGCGGCTGGCAGGGGGAAAACATTCAGTACTTC. This sequence encodes CASSRSGWQGENIQYF.

The chain carries TRBV7-9 and TRBJ2-7; D may correspond to TRBD1 or TRBD2 (5 bases each). Germline assignment: CDR1 SEHNR and CDR2 FQNEAQ (reference sequence). This CDR3 is 13 amino acids long. The CDR3 DNA reads as TGTGCGAGCTATGGGACCGATCCCTTTGAGCAGTACTTC. This sequence encodes CASYGTDPFEQYF.

The sample holds a few counts of this clonotype. The J gene is TRBJ2-7, the V gene TRBV20-1; D remains unclear. This CDR3 spans 12 amino acids. Trimming pared 6 bases from V and 3 bases from J, leaving 12 bases between. Per germline, CDR1 DFQATT and CDR2 SNEGSKA (reference sequence). CDR3 sequence (DNA): TGCAGTGCCTCTGCGGACCTCTACGAGCAGTACTTC. Protein sequence: CSASADLYEQYF.

This clonotype was detected ten times or more. CDR3 DNA: TGTGCCAGCAGTTTAGCGGGAGGGGGCTACGAGCAGTACTTC. Translated, it gives CASSLAGGGYEQYF. This chain joins TRBV12-3 or TRBV12-4 and TRBJ2-7; D may be TRBD2 (7 bases). The CDR3 extends over 14 amino acids. V lost 0 bases and J 3 bases, leaving 9 bases between the germline ends.

This clonotype was seen only a few times. V and J are TRBV20-1 and TRBJ1-2; 7 nucleotides line up with TRBD1. This CDR3 has 15 residues. CDR1 and CDR2 from the germline V gene are DFQATT and SNEGSKA (reference sequence). Trimming took 3 bases from V and 4 from J; bases not matched to a gene: 11. The CDR3 coding sequence is TGCAGTGCTAGTCCCCGAGGGGGCAGCCTCTATGGCTACACCTTC. This codes for CSASPRGGSLYGYTF.

This clonotype was seen ten or more times. This chain connects TRBV6-2 or TRBV6-3 to TRBJ2-3, with D possibly called TRBD1 or TRBD2 (5 bases each). V dropped 2 bases and J dropped 8 bases, with 20 bases sitting between them. Germline CDR1 MNHEY, CDR2 SVGEGT. The CDR3 contains 16 residues. The CDR3 loop is CASSYPPGQGVITQYF. DNA for the CDR3: TGTGCCAGCAGTTACCCGCCGGGGCAGGGTGTAATTACGCAGTATTTT.

This clonotype was counted many times. This chain connects TRBV5-5 to TRBJ2-3; D may be TRBD2 (5 bases). V was trimmed by 5 bases and J by 4 bases, leaving 14 bases between them. This CDR3 is 14 amino acids long. Germline lookup yields CDR1 SGHKS and CDR2 YYEKEE (reference sequence). The CDR3 region has the DNA TGTGCCAGCAGGAACGGGGTATCGGCAGATACGCAGTATTTT. It encodes CASRNGVSADTQYF.

This clonotype was counted only a few times. The CDR3, as DNA: TGTGCCAGCAGCCCCCAATCCGGGACAGGGGCCTACGAGCAGTACTTC. Its translation: CASSPQSGTGAYEQYF. The chain employs TRBV21-1 and TRBJ2-7; the D call TRBD1 from the table was never checked on the DNA. TRBV21-1 is a listed pseudogene. The CDR3 totals 16 residues.

The chain links TRBV12-5 to TRBJ2-2; D not certain. Trimming took off 4 bases at V and 8 bases at J, with 11 bases between the two ends. Germline V gene sequence: CDR1 LGHNT, CDR2 FRNRAP. CDR3 length: 13 amino acids. In nucleotides, the CDR3 is TGTGCTAGTGGTTCATCCGCGCAAGGGGAGCTGTTTTTT. Residues: CASGSSAQGELFF.

This clonotype was counted a few times. As DNA, the CDR3 is TGTGCCAGCAGTAAGACAGGGGGCGGCAATCAGCCCCAGCATTTT. Its protein product is CASSKTGGGNQPQHF. The chain carries TRBV28 and TRBJ1-5; 10 bases map to TRBD1. CDR1 MDHEN and CDR2 SYDVKM come from the germline V gene. This CDR3 contains 15 residues. V was pared by 5 bases and J by 2 bases, with 3 bases of the junction left unmatched. Looking up the rest from reference TRBV28 and TRBJ1-5 gives the full variable domain: DVKVTQSSRYLVKRTGEKVFLECVQDMDHENMFWYRQDPGLGLRLIYFSYDVKMKEKGDIPEGYSVSREKKERFSLILESASTNQTSMYLCASSKTGGGNQPQHFGDGTRLSIL.

The V call is TRBV11-3, the J call TRBJ2-1, with 9 bases that match TRBD2. This CDR3 spans 17 amino acids. J gave up 2 bases and V 5 bases, and 10 bases lay outside the gene matches. The germline V gene encodes CDR1 SGHNT and CDR2 YENEEA. CDR3 residues: CASSLFPSGAPYNEQFF. The CDR3 DNA is TGTGCCAGCAGCCTCTTCCCTAGCGGGGCCCCCTACAATGAGCAGTTCTTC.

This clonotype was detected a few times. V and J are TRBV20-1 and TRBJ1-4; D remains unclear. Germline CDR1 DFQATT, CDR2 SNEGSKA (reference sequence). The germline V and J ends were trimmed by 8 bases and 3 bases, with 19 bases remaining between them. The CDR3 is 15 residues long. CDR3 bases: TGCAGTACCATCGGGCCCGAACACTCTAATGAAAAACTGTTTTTT. Protein: CSTIGPEHSNEKLFF.

In this sample, this clonotype turned up many times. The genes are TRBV4-1 and TRBJ2-2; 9 bases agree with TRBD1. Trimming took 1 base from V and 7 from J; bases not matched to a gene: 7. The CDR3 is made up of 16 amino acids. Germline assignment: CDR1 MGHRA and CDR2 YSYEKL. CDR3 sequence reads: CASSQGGTGINGELFF. The CDR3 nucleotides are TGCGCCAGCAGCCAAGGGGGGACAGGGATAAACGGGGAGCTGTTTTTT.